The 20 T cell receptor beta chains listed next were all sequenced from one sample in a study of patients and donors after allogeneic stem cell transplantation. TCRdb re-called the RT-PCR reads with MiXCR, one entry per CDR3 protein. Altogether fewer than 95,000 distinct CDR3 sequences are present, roughly 5.1% being singletons, with the ten largest covering 2.6%. The sequenced sample was blood, either unsorted or a sorted T cell fraction (not recorded which). The source is a human donor who was either an allogeneic HSCT recipient or a stem cell or donor lymphocyte infusion donor (not recorded which). It is not recorded whose cells these are; they may come from a transplant donor.

This clonotype has ten or more counts. The V and J genes are TRBV7-9 and TRBJ2-7; 10 bases match TRBD2. Germline CDR1 SEHNR, CDR2 FQNEAQ (reference sequence). V lost 1 base, J lost 2 bases, and 5 bases stayed unmatched. The CDR3 is 16 residues long. The CDR3 nucleotides are TGTGCCAGCAGCTTAGGGGGTAGCGGGGGGACCTACGAGCAGTACTTC. Protein sequence: CASSLGGSGGTYEQYF. Full variable domain (missing parts from reference TRBV7-9 and TRBJ2-7): DTGVSQNPRHKITKRGQNVTFRCDPISEHNRLYWYRQTLGQGPEFLTYFQNEAQLEKSRLLSDRFSAERPKGSFSTLEIQRTEQGDSAMYLCASSLGGSGGTYEQYFGPGTRLTVT.

This clonotype was counted only a few times. The chain links TRBV6-1 to TRBJ1-2; 11 nucleotides line up with TRBD1. Germline V lookup: CDR1 MNHNS, CDR2 SASEGT. Trimming took 1 base from V and 6 from J; bases not matched to a gene: 10. This CDR3 region has 17 residues. The CDR3 region is CASSEVLRGTGGDGYTF. The CDR3, as DNA: TGTGCCAGCAGTGAAGTCCTTCGTGGGACAGGGGGAGATGGCTACACCTTC.

This clonotype has a handful of counts. V and J are TRBV4-1 and TRBJ1-2, with D unresolved. The CDR3 is 16 residues long. Germline loops: CDR1 MGHRA, CDR2 YSYEKL. V lost 0 bases to trimming and J lost 5 bases, with 16 bases between them. CDR3 DNA: TGCGCCAGCAGCCAAGATCCGGGCGGGCAGTCGTATGGCTACACCTTC. It encodes CASSQDPGGQSYGYTF.

This clonotype was observed many times. The V and J genes are TRBV5-1 and TRBJ2-7; 7 bases map to TRBD1. V shed 4 bases, J shed 9 bases, and the junction held 10 bases outside the gene matches. Germline V gene sequence: CDR1 SGHRS, CDR2 YFSETQ. The CDR3 is made up of 13 amino acids. The DNA for the CDR3 is TGCGCCAGCAGCCACGGGACAGACCGCGGGCAGTACTTC. Translating gives CASSHGTDRGQYF.

At least ten counts were recorded for this clonotype. V and J are TRBV18 and TRBJ2-7; 7 nucleotides match TRBD2. Germline CDR1 is KGHSH and CDR2 is LQKENI. This CDR3 region has 17 residues. The junction had 12 bases not matched to a gene; V was cut back by 2 bases and J by 2 bases. CDR3 DNA: TGTGCCAGCTCACCAGGTCGTAGCGGGTTCCCCCCCTACGAGCAGTACTTC. Protein product: CASSPGRSGFPPYEQYF.

This clonotype was seen repeatedly, ten times or more. This chain links TRBV5-1 with TRBJ2-6; TRBD1 aligns across 7 bases. Unmatched junction bases numbered 6, after V lost 0 bases and J lost 0 bases. Germline loops: CDR1 SGHRS, CDR2 YFSETQ. There are 18 residues in the CDR3. The CDR3 spells CASSLDGQATSGANVLTF. CDR3 in DNA: TGCGCCAGCAGCTTGGACGGACAGGCTACCTCTGGGGCCAACGTCCTGACTTTC.

This clonotype was picked up many times. The J gene is TRBJ2-5, the V gene TRBV18; no clear D gene. Between the trimmed V and J ends, which lost 5 bases and 5 bases, there was a span of 12 bases. The germline V gene encodes CDR1 KGHSH and CDR2 LQKENI. The CDR3 totals 13 residues. Here the CDR3 reads CASSGSISETQYF. The CDR3, as DNA: TGTGCCAGCTCAGGGTCGATCTCGGAGACCCAGTACTTC. Filled out from reference TRBV18 and TRBJ2-5, the complete variable domain reads NAGVMQNPRHLVRRRGQEARLRCSPMKGHSHVYWYRQLPEEGLKFMVYLQKENIIDESGMPKERFSAEFPKEGPSILRIQQVVRGDSAAYFCASSGSISETQYFGPGTRLLVL.

In its sample, this clonotype was seen many times. The chain links TRBV29-1 to TRBJ2-4; 7 nucleotides match TRBD1. This CDR3 has 14 residues. Germline CDR1 reads SQVTM; CDR2 reads ANQGSEA. The V segment lost 0 bases and the J segment 3 bases; nucleotides outside the gene matches: 2. The CDR3 spells CSVEDTGVKNIQYF. The CDR3 bases are TGCAGCGTTGAAGACACAGGGGTCAAAAACATTCAGTACTTC.

The J gene is TRBJ2-1, the V gene TRBV12-3 or TRBV12-4; 7 positions agree with TRBD2. V gave up 6 bases and J gave up 9 bases; unmatched junction bases: 14. This CDR3 comprises 15 residues. The CDR3 DNA follows: TGTGCCAGCAGCCCCCCTTCGGGCGGGAGAGGTGAGCAGTTCTTC. It yields the protein CASSPPSGGRGEQFF.

The rearrangement links TRBV27 to TRBJ2-7; 8 bases are a match to TRBD2. The junction had 9 bases not matched to a gene; V was cut back by 11 bases and J by 0 bases. Germline V gene data show CDR1 as MNHEY and CDR2 as SMNVEV (reference sequence). CDR3 length equals 14 residues. The CDR3 spells CAASAGAPSYEQYF. In DNA form, the CDR3 reads TGTGCCGCATCAGCGGGGGCCCCCTCCTACGAGCAGTACTTC.

This clonotype showed up many times. The rearrangement uses TRBV7-9 and TRBJ2-2; D is undetermined. This CDR3 contains 15 residues. Germline V gene data show CDR1 as SEHNR and CDR2 as FQNEAQ (reference sequence). Trimming left V 1 base short and J 1 base short, with 7 bases between. The CDR3 DNA reads TGTGCCAGCAGCTTAGGTGGCGGGAACACCGGGGAGCTGTTTTTT. Its protein product is CASSLGGGNTGELFF.

This clonotype has more than one count but fewer than ten. The chain couples TRBV5-6 to TRBJ1-2; D is perhaps TRBD1 (5 bases). CDR3 length: 15 amino acids. CDR1 and CDR2 (germline): SGHDT, YYEEEE. V lost 4 bases and J 2 bases, leaving 15 bases between the germline ends. CDR3 nucleotides: TGTGCCAGCAGCCCATTCGGGACGGCAAACTATGGCTACACCTTC. Its protein is CASSPFGTANYGYTF. The full variable domain, with the rest looked up from reference TRBV5-6 and TRBJ1-2, is DAGVTQSPTHLIKTRGQQVTLRCSPKSGHDTVSWYQQALGQGPQFIFQYYEEEERQRGNFPDRFSGHQFPNYSSELNVNALLLGDSALYLCASSPFGTANYGYTFGSGTRLTVV.

This clonotype was counted many times. J is TRBJ2-1 and V is TRBV2; TRBD2 agrees at 13 bases. Germline V CDR1 and CDR2: SNHLY, FYNNEI. V was pared by 3 bases and J by 9 bases, with 5 bases of the junction left unmatched. The CDR3 sequence is 15 residues long. The CDR3 sequence: CASSDGLAGVVEQFF. The CDR3, as DNA: TGTGCCAGCAGTGATGGACTAGCGGGAGTTGTTGAGCAGTTCTTC.

This clonotype has a handful of counts. CDR3 bases: TGTGCCAGCCGAAGGCATTTTGGGTCACCCCTCCACTTT. The encoded protein is CASRRHFGSPLHF. The chain links TRBV2 to TRBJ1-6, with D unclear. V was pared by 8 bases and J by 10 bases, with 15 bases between. CDR3 length: 13 residues. CDR1 is SNHLY, CDR2 FYNNEI, per germline.

In its sample, this clonotype was seen many times. This chain links TRBV7-7 with TRBJ2-7; D tentatively fits TRBD1 or TRBD2 (6 bases each). Germline V CDR1 and CDR2: SSHAT, FNYEAQ (reference sequence). The CDR3 covers 16 residues. Trimming stripped 2 bases from V and 0 bases from J, with 14 bases between. CDR3 nucleotides: TGTGCCAGCAGCTTAAATCGGGGGCAGGGCTCCTACGAGCAGTACTTC. It yields the protein CASSLNRGQGSYEQYF.

This clonotype has at least ten counts. V gene TRBV6-2 or TRBV6-3 combines with J gene TRBJ1-5; D call uncertain. CDR3 length: 12 residues. Trimming took off 4 bases at V and 5 bases at J, with 6 bases between the two ends. From germline, CDR1 is MNHEY and CDR2 SVGEGT. CDR3 sequence reads: CASSSGDQPQHF. For the CDR3, the DNA is TGTGCCAGCAGTTCGGGCGATCAGCCCCAGCATTTT.

This clonotype came up many times. V is TRBV3-1 and J is TRBJ1-2; D remains ambiguous. Germline CDR1 and CDR2: LGHDT and YNNKEL (reference sequence). Between the trimmed V and J ends, which lost 1 base and 8 bases, there was a span of 11 bases. The CDR3 is 13 residues long. CDR3 DNA: TGTGCCAGCAGCCAAGGACAACGATGGGGCTACACCTTC. Protein product: CASSQGQRWGYTF.

There are many counts of this clonotype. The V and J genes are TRBV7-2 and TRBJ2-1; D gene uncertain. V lost 5 bases and J lost 3, with 14 bases in between. The CDR3 sequence is 15 residues long. CDR1 and CDR2 (germline): SGHTA, FQGNSA. CDR3 residues: CASSPKQIGYNEQFF. CDR3 in DNA: TGTGCCAGCAGCCCCAAACAGATCGGCTACAATGAGCAGTTCTTC. The whole variable domain, filled in from reference TRBV7-2 and TRBJ2-1, reads GAGVSQSPSNKVTEKGKDVELRCDPISGHTALYWYRQSLGQGLEFLIYFQGNSAPDKSGLPSDRFSAERTGGSVSTLTIQRTQQEDSAVYLCASSPKQIGYNEQFFGPGTRLTVL.

The chain carries TRBV19 and TRBJ1-5; D remains unclear. Deletions cut 1 base from V and 2 bases from J, with 3 bases between. Germline loops: CDR1 LNHDA, CDR2 SQIVND (reference sequence). The CDR3 is 13 residues long. Written as DNA, the CDR3 is TGTGCCAGTAGTATAGCCCGCAATCAGCCCCAGCATTTT. Translation: CASSIARNQPQHF.

This clonotype was seen a handful of times. The gene calls are TRBV20-1 and TRBJ1-3; the D is unclear. This CDR3 has 13 amino acids. V shed 3 bases and J shed 0 bases, with 6 bases lying between them. Germline V gene lookup returns CDR1 DFQATT and CDR2 SNEGSKA (reference sequence). CDR3 region: CSARTNSGNTIYF. The CDR3 DNA is TGCAGTGCTAGGACAAACTCTGGAAACACCATATATTTT.